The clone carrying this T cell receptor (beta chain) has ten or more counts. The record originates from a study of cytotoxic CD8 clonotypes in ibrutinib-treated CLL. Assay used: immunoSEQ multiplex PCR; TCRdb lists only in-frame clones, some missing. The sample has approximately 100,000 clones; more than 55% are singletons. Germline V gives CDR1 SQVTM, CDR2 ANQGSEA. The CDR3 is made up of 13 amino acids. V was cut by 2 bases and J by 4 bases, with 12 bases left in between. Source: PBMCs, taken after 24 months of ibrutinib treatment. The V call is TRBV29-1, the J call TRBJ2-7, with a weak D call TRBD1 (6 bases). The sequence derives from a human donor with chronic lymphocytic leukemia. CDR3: CSVETEGGYEQYF. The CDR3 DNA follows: TGCAGCGTTGAAACCGAAGGGGGATACGAGCAGTACTTC.